This is a list of T cell receptor beta chains from one sample in a study of T-cell memory formation after mild COVID-19. TCRdb re-called the 5' RACE reads through MiXCR, storing one row per CDR3 protein. The data hold a few hundred thousand distinct CDR3 sequences, with roughly an eighth observed a single time. Sequencing was done on a sample of PBMCs or a T cell subset sorted from them (not recorded which). The receptor set was obtained from a man aged 18-30 years who had mild COVID-19 (a few samples of this study predate the infection). Cell type and time point are not known. The CDR3 runs from the conserved cysteine through the conserved F or W. The order of the fields is clone size, D gene, J gene, V gene, CDR3 protein, CDR3 DNA. A D gene is named only where the DNA matches it firmly. Rows may omit the clone size; those that give it use once, few, many or a size class.

few TRBD2 TRBJ2-1 TRBV4-1 CASSQEAGEYNEQFF TGCGCCAGCAGCCAAGAAGCGGGGGAGTACAATGAGCAGTTCTTC
. . TRBJ2-5 TRBV4-1 CASSVGRWAETQYF TGCGCCAGCAGCGTAGGGAGGTGGGCGGAGACCCAGTACTTC
. . TRBJ1-2 TRBV7-2 CASSSDMYGYTF TGTGCCAGCAGCTCGGACATGTATGGCTACACCTTC
few . TRBJ1-5 TRBV2 CASRWDWSGDQPQHF TGTGCCAGCAGATGGGACTGGTCAGGGGATCAGCCCCAGCATTTT
many . TRBJ2-1 TRBV9 CASSVSQPYNEQFF TGTGCCAGCAGCGTCTCCCAACCCTACAATGAGCAGTTCTTC
. TRBD1 TRBJ1-2 TRBV20-1 CSARADRGHPYGYTF TGCAGTGCTAGAGCTGACAGGGGGCACCCCTATGGCTACACCTTC
. . TRBJ1-5 TRBV24-1 CATSLYSNQPQHF TGTGCCACCAGCCTCTATAGCAATCAGCCCCAGCATTTT
many . TRBJ1-5 TRBV29-1 CSVGDSDQPQHF TGCAGCGTTGGAGACAGCGACCAGCCCCAGCATTTT
. . TRBJ2-3 TRBV5-1 CASSFGQSIPDTQYF TGCGCCAGCAGCTTTGGGCAGTCCATCCCAGATACGCAGTATTTT
few . TRBJ1-1 TRBV24-1 CATSDRAGGEAFF TGTGCCACCAGTGACCGGGCTGGCGGTGAAGCTTTCTTT
many . TRBJ2-2 TRBV5-1 CASSLVGLTTGELFF TGCGCCAGCAGCTTGGTTGGTCTTACGACCGGGGAGCTGTTTTTT
few . TRBJ1-1 TRBV7-2 CASSPPLQANTEAFF TGTGCCAGCAGCCCTCCCCTACAGGCGAACACTGAAGCTTTCTTT
few . TRBJ2-7 TRBV7-2 CASSSLRGHEQYF TGTGCCAGCAGCTCGCTCCGGGGCCACGAGCAGTACTTC
few . TRBJ1-6 TRBV4-3 CASSQGFENSPLHF TGCGCCAGCAGCCAAGGATTCGAAAATTCACCCCTCCACTTT
few . TRBJ1-1 TRBV10-3 CAISESGEGDSEAFF TGTGCCATCAGTGAGTCAGGAGAGGGAGATAGTGAAGCTTTCTTT
few . TRBJ1-2 TRBV2 CASSESAIYRYTF TGTGCCAGCAGTGAATCAGCTATCTATCGCTACACCTTC
few TRBD1 TRBJ1-1 TRBV27 CASRHRQGTNTEAFF TGTGCCAGCAGACACCGACAGGGGACGAACACTGAAGCTTTCTTT
. . TRBJ2-5 TRBV7-3 CASSNGPVETQYF TGTGCCAGCAGCAACGGCCCCGTCGAGACCCAGTACTTC
. . TRBJ1-5 TRBV5-4 CASSWEAGQPQHF TGTGCCAGCAGCTGGGAGGCAGGTCAGCCCCAGCATTTT
. TRBD1 TRBJ1-4 TRBV6-1 CASLNRGDEKLFF TGTGCCAGCCTGAACAGGGGAGATGAAAAACTGTTTTTT
few . TRBJ1-5 TRBV7-2 CASSVTGHNQPQHF TGTGCCAGCAGCGTAACAGGGCACAATCAGCCCCAGCATTTT
. TRBD1 TRBJ1-2 TRBV6-6 CASSIQGTAANYGYTF TGTGCCAGCAGTATTCAAGGGACAGCAGCTAACTATGGCTACACCTTC
. TRBD1 TRBJ1-1 TRBV6-6 CASSYSRQGALNTEAFF TGTGCCAGCAGTTACTCGCGACAGGGGGCCTTGAACACTGAAGCTTTCTTT
few . TRBJ1-1 TRBV5-1 CASRQEPVNTEAFF TGCGCCAGCCGACAGGAACCCGTGAACACTGAAGCTTTCTTT
few TRBD1 TRBJ1-3 TRBV27 CASSYRGPGNTIYF TGTGCCAGCAGTTACAGGGGGCCGGGAAACACCATATATTTT
few TRBD1 TRBJ1-2 TRBV11-2 CASRNTGGGYGYTF TGTGCCAGCAGGAATACAGGGGGCGGCTATGGCTACACCTTC
few . TRBJ2-1 TRBV20-1 CSVSGGAPNEQFF TGCAGTGTTAGTGGGGGGGCTCCCAATGAGCAGTTCTTC
. . TRBJ1-1 TRBV29-1 CSASGNRAFF TGCAGCGCATCAGGGAATCGAGCTTTCTTT
. . TRBJ2-2 TRBV4-3 CASSRKRITNTGELFF TGCGCCAGCAGCCGTAAGCGGATTACGAACACCGGGGAGCTGTTTTTT